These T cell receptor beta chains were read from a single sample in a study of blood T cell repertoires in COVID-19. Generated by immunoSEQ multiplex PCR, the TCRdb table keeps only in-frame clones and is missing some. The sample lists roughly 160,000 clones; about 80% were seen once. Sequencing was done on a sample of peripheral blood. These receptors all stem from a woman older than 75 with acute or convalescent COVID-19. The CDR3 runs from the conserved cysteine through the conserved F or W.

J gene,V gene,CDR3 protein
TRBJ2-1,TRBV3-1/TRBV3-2,CASSHPGQGGHEQFF
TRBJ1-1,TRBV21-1,CASHRGVFCEAFF
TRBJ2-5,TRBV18,CASSPTETQYF
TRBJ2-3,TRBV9,CASSVAAGGPADTQYF
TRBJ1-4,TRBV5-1,CASSSTGTGDEKLFF
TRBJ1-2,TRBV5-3,CARRQGGRLQTGGYTF
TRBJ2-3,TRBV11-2,CASSNRDSTSTDTQYF
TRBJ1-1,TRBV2,CASRRQGGTEAFF
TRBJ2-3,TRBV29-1,CSVGGVGTDTQYF
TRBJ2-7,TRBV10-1,CASSDYLEGAFNEQYF
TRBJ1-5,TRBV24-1,CATSDAGTGGNQPQHF
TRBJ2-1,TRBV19,CASSILTGTRNNEQFF
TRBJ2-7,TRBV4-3,CASSQVAGTGGIEQYF
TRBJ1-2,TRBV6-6,CASSYEARGYGYTF
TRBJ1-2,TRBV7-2,CASSLMDSINGYTF
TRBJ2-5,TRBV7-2,CASSLIVVRGGQETQYF
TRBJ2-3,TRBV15,CATSREGQASDTQYF
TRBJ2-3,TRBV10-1,CASHVSSPRSSDTDTQYF
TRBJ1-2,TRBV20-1,CSASLSSGTINYGYTF
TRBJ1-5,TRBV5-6,CASSLGGVPQPQHF
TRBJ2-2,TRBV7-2,CASRRSRGASIGELFF
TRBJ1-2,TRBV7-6,CASSLAGGPGRDGYTF
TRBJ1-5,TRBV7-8,CASSESYRSTQHF
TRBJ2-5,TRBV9,CASSVVDRGQTQYF
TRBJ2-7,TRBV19,CASSPRGAHAEQYF
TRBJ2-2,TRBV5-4,CASSLAGAGVPGELFF
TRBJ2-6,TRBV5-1,CASSLLASGANVLTF
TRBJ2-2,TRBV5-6,CASSLVTSGRPTGELFF